The present entry profiles one T cell receptor beta chain with its context. Its matching antigen is unknown. The data belong to a study of cytomegalovirus exposure and HLA in healthy donors. Study at large: Earlier, 150 million to 200 million T cells were analyzed, and some 120 million unique TCR beta sequences were found among them.

The study ran its PCR with 60 Vbeta and 13 Jbeta primers. Sequencing used immunoSEQ multiplex PCR; TCRdb keeps in-frame clones, though not all of them. The data contain 150,000 to 200,000 clones, roughly 84% of them singletons. Study findings and constraints: In a later analysis, specific HLA alleles were associated with around 17,000 TCR beta sequences at a 0.05 false discovery rate. A reported reduction in N-insertions relative to the 666-donor mean was seen in an Asian-associated ancestry cluster in a later analysis. With later analysis, a missense DCLRE1C variant became linked to TCR beta V- and J-gene trimming.

V trimming: 5 bases; J trimming: 2 bases; junction bases outside the gene matches: 5. The germline V gene encodes CDR1 SEHNR and CDR2 FQNEAQ (reference sequence). The CDR3 consists of 15 residues. The TCR comes from a boy under 18 in good health and CMV-seronegative. Sequencing input: PBMCs. This chain uses TRBV7-9 with TRBJ1-2; the match to TRBD1 covers 10 bases. The CDR3 sequence is CASSGGTGANYGYTF. The DNA for the CDR3 is TGTGCCAGCAGCGGGGGGACAGGGGCAAACTATGGCTACACCTTC.